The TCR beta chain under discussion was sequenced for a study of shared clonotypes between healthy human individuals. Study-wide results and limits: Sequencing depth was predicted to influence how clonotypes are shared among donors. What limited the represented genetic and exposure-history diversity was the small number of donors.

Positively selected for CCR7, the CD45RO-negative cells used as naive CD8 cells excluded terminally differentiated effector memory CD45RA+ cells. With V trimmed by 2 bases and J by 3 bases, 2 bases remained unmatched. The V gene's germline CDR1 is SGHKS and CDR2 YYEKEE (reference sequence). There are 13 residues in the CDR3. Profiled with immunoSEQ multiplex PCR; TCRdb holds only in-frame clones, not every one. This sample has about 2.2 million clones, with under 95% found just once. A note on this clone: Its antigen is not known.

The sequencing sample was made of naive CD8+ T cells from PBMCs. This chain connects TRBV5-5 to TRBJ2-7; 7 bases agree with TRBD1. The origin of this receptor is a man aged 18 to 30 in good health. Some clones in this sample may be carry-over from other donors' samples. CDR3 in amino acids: CASSFDRDYEQYF. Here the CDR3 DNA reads TGTGCCAGCAGCTTTGACAGGGACTACGAGCAGTACTTC.